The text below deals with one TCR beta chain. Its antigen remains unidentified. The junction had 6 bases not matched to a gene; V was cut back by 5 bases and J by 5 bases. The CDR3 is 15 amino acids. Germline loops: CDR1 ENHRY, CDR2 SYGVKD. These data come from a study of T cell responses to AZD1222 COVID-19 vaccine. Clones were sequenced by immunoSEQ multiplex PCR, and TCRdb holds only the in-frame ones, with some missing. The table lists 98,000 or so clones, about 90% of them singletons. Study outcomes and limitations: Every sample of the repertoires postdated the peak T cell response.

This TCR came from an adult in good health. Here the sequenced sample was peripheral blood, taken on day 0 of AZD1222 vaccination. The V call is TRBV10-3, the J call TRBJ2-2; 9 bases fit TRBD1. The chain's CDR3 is CAISPGQGGTGELFF. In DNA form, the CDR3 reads TGTGCCATCAGTCCGGGACAGGGAGGAACCGGGGAGCTGTTTTTT.